This T cell receptor (beta chain) emerged from a study of blood T cell repertoires in COVID-19. Study-wide context: Nucleic acid was either cDNA or gDNA, and it came from T cells, B-cell-depleted T cells, or PBMCs.

Those who participated ranged in age from about 18 to 89 years and resided in roughly 26 US areas. Cohort 3 recovered donors had two negative PCRs, clearance, or symptom resolution. In germline, CDR1 is SGHTA, CDR2 FQGNSA. The CDR3 covers 15 residues. V trimming: 5 bases; J trimming: 2 bases; junction bases outside the gene matches: 5. Here immunoSEQ multiplex PCR was the method, and the copy in TCRdb shows in-frame clones only, minus some. This table has 310,000 or so clones, about 87% appearing once. Sequencing was performed on PBMCs or T cells enriched from blood (not recorded which). The chain carries TRBV7-2 and TRBJ2-3; 9 bases are a match to TRBD2. The receptor comes from a woman aged 18 to 35 who had recovered from COVID-19. The CDR3 nucleotides read TGTGCCAGCAGCCCGAGACTAGCGGCCACAGATACGCAGTATTTT. This encodes CASSPRLAATDTQYF.